These 4 T cell receptor beta chains share one sample of origin, sequenced in a study of Ad26.COV2.S vaccination and SARS-CoV-2 variants. TCRdb keeps only in-frame clones here, not all; method: immunoSEQ multiplex PCR. The sample shows a few hundred thousand clones, more than 75% of them seen only once. Sample treatment: around 19 received Ad26.COV2.S at low or high dose, single or two shots; roughly five received placebo; per-sample allocation not given. Each sample was drawn 63 days after the first injection (of vaccine or placebo). The input for sequencing was peripheral blood, taken in a trial of Ad26.COV2.S vaccine versus placebo. Receptors were obtained from a person between 18 and 60 years old who received the Ad26.COV2.S COVID-19 vaccine or a placebo.

This chain connects TRBV9 to TRBJ2-6, with 8 bases lining up with TRBD1. CDR3 size: 16 residues. The J segment lost 3 bases and the V segment lost 4 bases, leaving 6 bases of the junction unmatched. Germline assignment: CDR1 SGDLS and CDR2 YYNGEE. DNA for the CDR3: TGTGCCAGCAGCTCCTCGACAGGGGTTGGGGCCAACGTCCTGACTTTC. Translation gives CASSSSTGVGANVLTF.

This clone has only one observation. This chain links TRBV5-1 with TRBJ2-3; D is possibly TRBD1 (7 bases). Germline V gene data show CDR1 as SGHRS and CDR2 as YFSETQ. V lost 4 bases and J 5 bases, leaving 11 bases between the germline ends. The CDR3 has 13 amino acids. In nucleotides, the CDR3 is TGCGCCAGCAGCCCAGGGGGGATAGATACGCAGTATTTT. Residues: CASSPGGIDTQYF. The full variable domain, in which reference TRBV5-1 and TRBJ2-3 provide the parts outside the CDR3, is KAGVTQTPRYLIKTRGQQVTLSCSPISGHRSVSWYQQTPGQGLQFLFEYFSETQRNKGNFPGRFSGRQFSNSRSEMNVSTLELGDSALYLCASSPGGIDTQYFGPGTRLTVL.

The V and J genes are TRBV18 and TRBJ1-2; D gene unclear. Trimming removed 3 bases at V and 2 bases at J, with 19 bases between. This CDR3 has 17 amino acids. Germline CDR1 KGHSH, CDR2 LQKENI. CDR3 in amino acids: CASSPSIRSEPNYGYTF. CDR3 DNA sequence: TGTGCCAGCTCACCCTCGATTAGGTCGGAACCGAACTATGGCTACACCTTC.

Here the CDR3 reads CASSAALVAQHF. CDR3 nucleotides: TGTGCCAGCAGTGCGGCCCTCGTGGCCCAGCATTTT. V gene TRBV12-3 or TRBV12-4 combines with J gene TRBJ1-5; D remains unclear. Trimming removed 5 bases from V and 11 bases from J, with 13 bases in between. The CDR3 consists of 12 residues.